These T cell receptor beta chains were read from a single sample in a study of blood T cell repertoires in COVID-19. Some clones are missing from TCRdb's copy, which holds only in-frame ones; the method was immunoSEQ multiplex PCR. The data contain 200,000 or so clones, approximately 86% of them singletons. Sequencing was performed on peripheral blood. The source is a man aged 60-69 years with acute or convalescent COVID-19. The CDR3 runs from the conserved cysteine through the conserved F or W. D genes are given only for firm matches. The size entry is marked missing in some rows and otherwise reads once, few, many or a size class.

NA	NA	TRBJ2-4	TRBV3-1/TRBV3-2	TGTGCCAGCAGCCCTAGCCAAGGAGTATCGCATGCCGGCGGGGAAAACATTCAGTACTTC	CASSPSQGVSHAGGENIQYF
TRBD2	once	TRBJ2-1	TRBV27	TGTGCCAGCAGTCCGACTAGCGGTGTGTACAATGAGCAGTTCTTC	CASSPTSGVYNEQFF
NA	NA	TRBJ1-3	TRBV4-1	TGCGCCAGCAGCCAAGAATCCTATCGAAACACCATATATTTT	CASSQESYRNTIYF
NA	NA	TRBJ2-3	TRBV6-2/TRBV6-3	TGTGCCAGCAGCCCAGTGGGTGCTGCGGGGCGGCGCCCGGATACGCAGTATTTT	CASSPVGAAGRRPDTQYF
NA	NA	TRBJ1-5	TRBV6-6	TGTGCCAGCAGCCTCCGGGTCCTAAACAATCAGCCCCAGCATTTT	CASSLRVLNNQPQHF
NA	NA	TRBJ1-1	TRBV7-8	TGTGCCAGCAGCTTAGTTCGGACATTGAACACTGAAGCTTTCTTT	CASSLVRTLNTEAFF
TRBD1	NA	TRBJ2-7	TRBV7-9	TGTGCCAGCAGCGCCCCCAGACAGGGGGCCTACGAGCAGTACTTC	CASSAPRQGAYEQYF
TRBD2	NA	TRBJ2-5	TRBV20-1	TGCAGTGGGGGGGGCCAAGAGACCCAGTACTTC	CSGGGQETQYF
TRBD1	few	TRBJ1-2	TRBV19	TGTGCCAGTAGTCACAGGGGAGGCGGCTACACCTTC	CASSHRGGGYTF
TRBD1	NA	TRBJ1-4	TRBV6-2/TRBV6-3	TGTGCCAGCAGTTCCGAGACAGGGGGCGATGAAAAACTGTTTTTT	CASSSETGGDEKLFF
NA	once	TRBJ2-3	TRBV6-1	TGTGCCAGCAGTGAGATGTTCAGGGGCCGCAAAAACACAGATACGCAGTATTTT	CASSEMFRGRKNTDTQYF
TRBD1	once	TRBJ1-5	TRBV4-1	TGCGCCAGCAGCCAATACCAGGGGGTTCGACAGCCCCAGCATTTT	CASSQYQGVRQPQHF
NA	NA	TRBJ2-3	TRBV7-2	TGTGCCAGCAGCTCAGGGACTAGCACAGATACGCAGTATTTT	CASSSGTSTDTQYF
TRBD1	few	TRBJ1-3	TRBV5-6	TGTGCCAGCAGCTTTTCGGCTAAGGGCAGGGGGAGACACACCATATATTTT	CASSFSAKGRGRHTIYF
NA	NA	TRBJ2-7	TRBV27	TGTGCCAGCAGTTTCAGGAGGGGGCCCTCCTACGAGCAGTACTTC	CASSFRRGPSYEQYF
NA	NA	TRBJ2-7	TRBV6-4	TGTGCCAGCAGTGATGTACTTTTCTCCTACGAGCAGTACTTC	CASSDVLFSYEQYF
TRBD2	NA	TRBJ2-3	TRBV4-1	TGCGCCAGCAGCCAAGATATTGGGAGGGGCACAGATACGCAGTATTTT	CASSQDIGRGTDTQYF
TRBD1	NA	TRBJ1-1	TRBV11-2	TGTGCCAGCAGCCCAACAGGGGGCATCACTGAAGCTTTCTTT	CASSPTGGITEAFF
NA	once	TRBJ1-1	TRBV5-1	TGCGCCAGCAGCTTGTCTCGATCTGCGGGGCGGTGGTACATGAACACTGAAGCTTTCTTT	CASSLSRSAGRWYMNTEAFF
NA	few	TRBJ2-5	TRBV13	TGTGCCAGCAGCGACAGGCGGTCGCCAACTTCGGCAGAGACCCAGTACTTC	CASSDRRSPTSAETQYF
NA	NA	TRBJ2-7	TRBV4-2	TGTGCCAGCAGCCAGGACCCCCGCAGGGAATCCCTCTACGAGCAGTACTTC	CASSQDPRRESLYEQYF
TRBD1	NA	TRBJ1-1	TRBV5-1	TGCGCCAGCAGCTTGGGGACAGGAAGCAGTATGAACACTGAAGCTTTCTTT	CASSLGTGSSMNTEAFF
NA	NA	TRBJ2-7	TRBV5-4	TGTGCCAGCAGCTTGGATTCTACAGGAACCTACGAGCAGTACTTC	CASSLDSTGTYEQYF
NA	NA	TRBJ1-4	TRBV6-5	TGTGCCAGCACTACCTCCGGGGAGAATGAAAAACTGTTTTTT	CASTTSGENEKLFF
NA	few	TRBJ2-7	TRBV5-1	TGCGCCAGCAGCCCTATACCAGGCAGTTCCTACGAGCAGTACTTC	CASSPIPGSSYEQYF
NA	NA	TRBJ2-7	TRBV6-5	TGTGCCAGCAGTTACTCGTTCAGCTCCTACGAGCAGTACTTC	CASSYSFSSYEQYF
TRBD1	NA	TRBJ1-1	TRBV7-9	TGTGCCAGCAGCTTAGCGGGAAGACAGGGGGCTGAAAACACTGAAGCTTTCTTT	CASSLAGRQGAENTEAFF
TRBD1	NA	TRBJ1-4	TRBV9	TGTGCCAGCAGCGAACAGGGGGGAGAAGAAAAACTGTTTTTT	CASSEQGGEEKLFF
NA	NA	TRBJ2-7	TRBV6-6	TGTGCCAGCAGAGGCGGGACCGCCACCTACGAGCAGTACTTC	CASRGGTATYEQYF
TRBD1	NA	TRBJ2-7	TRBV25-1	TGTGCCAGCAGTGAAAGACAGGGGGTCTCCTACGAGCAGTACTTC	CASSERQGVSYEQYF
NA	few	TRBJ1-3	TRBV5-1	TGCGCCAGCAGCCCCGGACGGACTGTTGGAAACACCATATATTTT	CASSPGRTVGNTIYF
TRBD1	NA	TRBJ2-5	TRBV5-4	TGTGCCAGCAGCGGACGGGACAGGGGCCGCGGGGGTTTGAAGACCCAGTACTTC	CASSGRDRGRGGLKTQYF
TRBD2	NA	TRBJ2-3	TRBV7-6	TGTGCCAGCAGCCCCACGACTAGCGGGGACCGCACAGATACGCAGTATTTT	CASSPTTSGDRTDTQYF
TRBD2	NA	TRBJ2-1	TRBV7-2	TGTGCCAGCAGGCATGTAGCACTAGCGGGGGGAAATTACAATGAGCAGTTCTTC	CASRHVALAGGNYNEQFF
NA	NA	TRBJ1-1	TRBV29-1	TGCAGCGTTGTGTATGGCCTGGAAGCTTTCTTT	CSVVYGLEAFF